The T cell receptor beta chain under discussion was sequenced for a study of T cell repertoires in cytomegalovirus infection. This CDR3 comprises 12 residues. CDR1 and CDR2 from the germline V gene are MGHDK and SYGVNS. Trimming removed 4 bases from V and 4 bases from J, with 7 bases in between. Note on this clonotype: Its target is not known.

Study observations and caveats: The study found HLA-C-restricted CMV-specific TCR beta clonotypes dominating the ex vivo response.

A single record per CDR3 protein comes from TCRdb applying MiXCR to the reads. The sample includes nearly 450,000 distinct CDR3 sequences, roughly 30% of them seen just once. Sequencing input: PBMCs. The source of this sequence is a human donor in good health (CMV status not recorded). Some clones in this sample may be carry-over from other donors' samples. The chain carries TRBV25-1 and TRBJ1-1; no clear D. The CDR3 loop is CASSGGFTEAFF. CDR3 in DNA: TGTGCCAGCAGTGGGGGATTCACTGAAGCTTTCTTT.